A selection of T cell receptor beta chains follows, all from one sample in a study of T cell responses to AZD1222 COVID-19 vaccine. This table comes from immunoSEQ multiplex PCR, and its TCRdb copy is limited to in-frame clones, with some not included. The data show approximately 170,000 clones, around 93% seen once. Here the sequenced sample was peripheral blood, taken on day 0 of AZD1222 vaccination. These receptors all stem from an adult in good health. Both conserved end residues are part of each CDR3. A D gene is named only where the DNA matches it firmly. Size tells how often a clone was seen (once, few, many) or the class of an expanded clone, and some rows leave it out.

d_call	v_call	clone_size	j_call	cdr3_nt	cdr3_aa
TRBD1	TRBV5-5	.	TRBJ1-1	TGTGCCAGCAGCATACGGACAGGGCAGGAAGCTTTCTTT	CASSIRTGQEAFF
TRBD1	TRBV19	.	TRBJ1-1	TGTGCCAGTACCGGGACAGCGAACACTGAAGCTTTCTTT	CASTGTANTEAFF
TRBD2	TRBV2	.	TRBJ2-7	TGTGCCAGCAGTGAAATCCTAGCGGCCTACGAGCAGTACTTC	CASSEILAAYEQYF
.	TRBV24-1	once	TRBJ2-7	TGTGCCACCAGTGATTCCGGGACTTACGAGCAGTACTTC	CATSDSGTYEQYF
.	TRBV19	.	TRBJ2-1	TGTGCCAGTAGTCCCCAGTATCAGGGCAGACACAATGAGCAGTTCTTC	CASSPQYQGRHNEQFF
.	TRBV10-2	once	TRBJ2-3	TGCGCCAGCAGTGAAGGAACTAGCACAGATACGCAGTATTTT	CASSEGTSTDTQYF
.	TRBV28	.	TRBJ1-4	TGTGCCAGCAGACCGGGGCAGGGTATGGGAGAAAAACTGTTTTTT	CASRPGQGMGEKLFF
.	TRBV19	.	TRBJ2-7	TGTGCCAGTAGTAACCCCGGTCGGCAGGACCCCTACGAGCAGTACTTC	CASSNPGRQDPYEQYF
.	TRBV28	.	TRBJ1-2	TGTGCCAGCAGCCCCTTCTTCCGGGACTCCGATGGCTACACCTTC	CASSPFFRDSDGYTF
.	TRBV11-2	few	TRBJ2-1	TGTGCCAGCAGCTTACGTTCAGGGTACAATGAGCAGTTCTTC	CASSLRSGYNEQFF
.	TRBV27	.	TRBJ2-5	TGTGCCAGCAGTTTCGGAGGGTGGGAGACCCAGTACTTC	CASSFGGWETQYF
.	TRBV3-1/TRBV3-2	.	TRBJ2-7	TGTGCCAGCAGCCAAGGGAGTGTCGAGCAGTACTTC	CASSQGSVEQYF
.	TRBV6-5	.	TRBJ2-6	TGTGCCAGCAGTTACTCGCAGGGATCCGGGGCCAACGTCCTGACTTTC	CASSYSQGSGANVLTF
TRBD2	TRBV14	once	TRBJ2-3	TGTGCCAGCAGCCAAGACCTAGCGGGCCTCACAGATACGCAGTATTTT	CASSQDLAGLTDTQYF
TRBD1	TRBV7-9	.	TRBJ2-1	TGTGCCAGCAGCCCCCGGACAGGGGGCTTCTCCTACAATGAGCAGTTCTTC	CASSPRTGGFSYNEQFF
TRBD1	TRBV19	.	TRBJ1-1	TGTGCCAGTAGTATAGTTAGCGGGACAGGTAACACTGAAGCTTTCTTT	CASSIVSGTGNTEAFF
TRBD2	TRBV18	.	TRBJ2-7	TGTGCCAGCTCACGGACTAGCGGGAGGGGTGAGCAGTACTTC	CASSRTSGRGEQYF
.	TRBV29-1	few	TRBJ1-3	TGCAGCGTAGTCACCCAAGGAAACACCATATATTTT	CSVVTQGNTIYF
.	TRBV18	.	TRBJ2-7	TGTGCCAGCTCACTTTCCGGGAACTCCTACGAGCAGTACTTC	CASSLSGNSYEQYF
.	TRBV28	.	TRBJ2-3	TGTGCCAGGATCCATGGGGACCCTAGCACAGATACGCAGTATTTT	CARIHGDPSTDTQYF
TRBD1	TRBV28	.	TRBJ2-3	TGTGCCAGCAGTTCACAGGGGGCCGGGTCAGATACGCAGTATTTT	CASSSQGAGSDTQYF
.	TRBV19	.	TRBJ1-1	TGTGCCAGTAGTATGCCTCGCAGGGGAAACACTGAAGCTTTCTTT	CASSMPRRGNTEAFF
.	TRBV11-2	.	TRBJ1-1	TGTGCCAGCAGCTTAGAGGGTCGTCAGGCTTTCTTT	CASSLEGRQAFF
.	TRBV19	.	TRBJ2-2	TGTGCCAGTAGTATGGGAGACGCGAACACCGGGGAGCTGTTTTTT	CASSMGDANTGELFF
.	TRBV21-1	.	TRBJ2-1	TGTGCCAGCAGCCTCCGCCCACTAGCGGGCCCGGGTGAGCAGTTCTTC	CASSLRPLAGPGEQFF
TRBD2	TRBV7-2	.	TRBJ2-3	TGTGCCAGCAGCTCCCCCGCCGGGGGAGGGTTAGATACGCAGTATTTT	CASSSPAGGGLDTQYF
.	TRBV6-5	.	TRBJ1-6	TGTGCCAGCAGATTACATGGGAATTCACCCCTCCACTTT	CASRLHGNSPLHF
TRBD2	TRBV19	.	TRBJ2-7	TGTGCCAGCTCCGGGACTAGCGGGTACGAGCAGTACTTC	CASSGTSGYEQYF
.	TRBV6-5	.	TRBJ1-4	TGTGCCAGCTTGAGGGGTGCAACTAATGAAAAACTGTTTTTT	CASLRGATNEKLFF
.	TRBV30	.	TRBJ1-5	TGTGCCTGGTCCTCCTGGGAGGTTAATCAGCCCCAGCATTTT	CAWSSWEVNQPQHF
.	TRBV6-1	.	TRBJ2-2	TGTGCCAGCAGTGAAGGGGTAAACACCGGGGAGCTGTTTTTT	CASSEGVNTGELFF
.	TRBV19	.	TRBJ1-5	TGTGCCAGTAGTATAGATTCCCCAACATGGAGCAATCAGCCCCAGCATTTT	CASSIDSPTWSNQPQHF
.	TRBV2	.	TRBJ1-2	TGTGCCAGCTTATATGAGGGAACCTATGGCTACACCTTC	CASLYEGTYGYTF
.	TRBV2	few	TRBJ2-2	TGTGCCAGCAGTGATGAAGGGAACGGGGAGCTGTTTTTT	CASSDEGNGELFF
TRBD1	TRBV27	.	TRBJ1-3	TGTGCCAGCAGTCTAAATGGACAGGGTCTCTCTGGAAACACCATATATTTT	CASSLNGQGLSGNTIYF
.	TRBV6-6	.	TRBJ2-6	TGTGCCAGCAGTTACGTACAGATCTCTGGGGCCAACGTCCTGACTTTC	CASSYVQISGANVLTF
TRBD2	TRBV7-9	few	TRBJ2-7	TGTGCCAGCAGCTTGACTAGCGGTACCTACGAGCAGTACTTC	CASSLTSGTYEQYF
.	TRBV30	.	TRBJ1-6	TGTGCCTGGTTGGCGGGGGGCAATTCACCCCTCCACTTT	CAWLAGGNSPLHF
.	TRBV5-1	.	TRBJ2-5	TGCGCCAGCAGCTTGGGTGATAGACTCAAAGAGACCCAGTACTTC	CASSLGDRLKETQYF
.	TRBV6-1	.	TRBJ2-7	TGTGCCAGCAGTGAACTTTCAGGTTGGAGCTCCTACGAGCAGTACTTC	CASSELSGWSSYEQYF
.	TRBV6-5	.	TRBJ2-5	TGTGCCAGCAGTTATAACGTTGGCCAAGAGACCCAGTACTTC	CASSYNVGQETQYF
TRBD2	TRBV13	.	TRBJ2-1	TGTGCCAGCAGCTCGGGACTAGCGGGAGGGCCTGAGCAGTTCTTC	CASSSGLAGGPEQFF
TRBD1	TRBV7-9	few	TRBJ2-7	TGTGCCAGCAGCGCCCTGACAGGGGGCGATATCTACGAGCAGTACTTC	CASSALTGGDIYEQYF
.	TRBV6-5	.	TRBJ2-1	TGTGCCAGCACTGCAGGGCCCGGCAATGAGCAGTTCTTC	CASTAGPGNEQFF
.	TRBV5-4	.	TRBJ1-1	TGTGCCAGCAGACCCGGTGTCAGGAACACTGAAGCTTTCTTT	CASRPGVRNTEAFF
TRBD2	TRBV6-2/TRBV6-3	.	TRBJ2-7	TGTGCCAGCAGTTACGGGACTAGCGGGTTCCGTATGGAGGAGCAGTACTTC	CASSYGTSGFRMEEQYF
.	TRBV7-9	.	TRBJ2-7	TGTGCCAGCAGCTCCAGGGTTTACGAGCAGTACTTC	CASSSRVYEQYF
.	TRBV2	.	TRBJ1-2	TGTGCCAGCAGCCAGACAGAACGCTATGGCTACACCTTC	CASSQTERYGYTF
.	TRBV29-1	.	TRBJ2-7	TGCAGCGCTTCCCCCGGACAACCCTACGAGCAGTACTTC	CSASPGQPYEQYF
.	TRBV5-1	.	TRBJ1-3	TGCGCCAGCAGGTCACAGGGTGGGAAAAACACCATATATTTT	CASRSQGGKNTIYF
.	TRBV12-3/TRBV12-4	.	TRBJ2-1	TGTGCCAGCAGCCGGGGGGCAGCGGCTGAGCAGTTCTTC	CASSRGAAAEQFF
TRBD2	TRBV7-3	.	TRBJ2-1	TGTGCCAGCAGCACGGCCGGGACTAGTATAAATGAGCAGTTCTTC	CASSTAGTSINEQFF
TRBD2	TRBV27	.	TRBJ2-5	TGTGCCAGCAGTTTGATGGGACTAGCGGATCACACCCAAGAGACCCAGTACTTC	CASSLMGLADHTQETQYF
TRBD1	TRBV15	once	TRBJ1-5	TGTGCCACCAGCAGGGGGACAGGGGGGAGGAATCAGCCCCAGCATTTT	CATSRGTGGRNQPQHF
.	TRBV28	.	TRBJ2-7	TGTGCCAGCAGTTTACGGACTACCATCGAGCAGTACTTC	CASSLRTTIEQYF
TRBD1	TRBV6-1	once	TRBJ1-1	TGTGCCAGCAGTGATACGGACAGGGGGCGCTGGGCTTTCTTT	CASSDTDRGRWAFF
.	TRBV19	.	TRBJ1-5	TGTGCCAGTAGCCGTCTCAATCAGCCCCAGCATTTT	CASSRLNQPQHF
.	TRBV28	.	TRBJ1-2	TGTGCCAGCAGTTTAAGGGCAAACTATGGCTACACCTTC	CASSLRANYGYTF
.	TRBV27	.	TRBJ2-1	TGTGCCAGCCAAGCATTCTGGGGGAGCTCCTACAATGAGCAGTTCTTC	CASQAFWGSSYNEQFF
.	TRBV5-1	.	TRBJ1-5	TGCGCCAGCAGCCCCTGGGAGGGCCCGAATCAGCCCCAGCATTTT	CASSPWEGPNQPQHF